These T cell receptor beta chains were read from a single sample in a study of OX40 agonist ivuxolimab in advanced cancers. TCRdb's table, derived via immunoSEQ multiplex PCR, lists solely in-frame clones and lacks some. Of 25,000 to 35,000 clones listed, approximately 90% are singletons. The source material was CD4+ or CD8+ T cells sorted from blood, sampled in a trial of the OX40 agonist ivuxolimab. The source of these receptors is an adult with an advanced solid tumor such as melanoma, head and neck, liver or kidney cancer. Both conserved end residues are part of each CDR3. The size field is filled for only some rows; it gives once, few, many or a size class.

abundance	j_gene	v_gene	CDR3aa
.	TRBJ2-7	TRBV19	CASSPGQGALYEQYF
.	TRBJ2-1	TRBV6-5	CASSYFEYNEQFF
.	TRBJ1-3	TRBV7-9	CASRPTGSPSGNTIYF
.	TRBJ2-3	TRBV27	CASSLGLGDTQYF
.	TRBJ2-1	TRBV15	CATSSPTQSSYNEQFF
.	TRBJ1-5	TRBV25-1	CATKGPNNQPQHF
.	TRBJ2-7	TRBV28	CASSLFSYEQYF
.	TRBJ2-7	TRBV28	CASGQGVDEQYF
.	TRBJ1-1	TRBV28	CASNLQGANTEAFF
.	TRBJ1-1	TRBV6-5	CASSYGSVYTEAFF
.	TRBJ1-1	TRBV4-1	CASSQDPGLRAFF
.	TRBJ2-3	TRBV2	CASSWNLADPSTDTQYF
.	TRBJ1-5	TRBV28	CASSSKDPSQRSNQPQHF
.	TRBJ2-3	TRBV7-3	CASSTLDRVADTQYF
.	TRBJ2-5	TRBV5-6	CASSLSSQGYVETQYF
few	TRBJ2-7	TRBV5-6	CASTGTVHYEQYF
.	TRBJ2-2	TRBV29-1	CSVRDYQTGELFF
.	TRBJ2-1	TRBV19	CASSIGAYNEQFF
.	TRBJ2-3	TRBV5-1	CASSMDRVTQYF
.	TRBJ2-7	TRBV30	CAWKTNYEQYF
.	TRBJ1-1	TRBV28	CASSSLIDLGHTEAFF
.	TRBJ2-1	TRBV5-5	CASSPFYADSYNEQFF
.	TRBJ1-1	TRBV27	CASSLAVYTEAFF
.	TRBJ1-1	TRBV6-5	CASSSQGLNTEAFF
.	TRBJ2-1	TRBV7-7	CASSVAGPDNEQFF
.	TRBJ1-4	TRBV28	CASSLLVGTFEKLFF
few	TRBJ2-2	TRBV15	CATSTGTGDTGELFF
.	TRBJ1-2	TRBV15	CATSRLTGDYGYTF
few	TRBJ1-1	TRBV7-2	CASSAHRAVGTEAFF
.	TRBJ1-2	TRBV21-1	CASSRLEDPGTRANYGYTF
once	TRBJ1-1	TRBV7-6	CASSPPDSEAFF
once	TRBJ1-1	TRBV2	CASTERSGGLNTEAFF
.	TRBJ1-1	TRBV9	CASSVGGGQNTEAFF
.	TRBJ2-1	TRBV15	CATSSIPSSNEQFF
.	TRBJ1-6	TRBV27	CASGLVGSPLHF
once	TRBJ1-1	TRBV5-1	CASSPERGKTEAFF
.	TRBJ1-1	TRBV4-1	CASSQAPQGRDTEAFF
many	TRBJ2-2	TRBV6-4	CASSDSTTGELFF
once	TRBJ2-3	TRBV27	CASSLYEEGSTDTQYF
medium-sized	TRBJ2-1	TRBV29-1	CSVGGETNEQFF
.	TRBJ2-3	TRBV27	CASSLGGQLNTQYF
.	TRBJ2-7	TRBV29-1	CSVNVRGTYEQYF
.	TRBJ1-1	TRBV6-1	CASSMDELWAFF
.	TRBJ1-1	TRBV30	CAWTGGISNEAFF
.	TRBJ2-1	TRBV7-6	CASSPEPYNEQFF
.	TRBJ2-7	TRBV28	CASSYFRTEFHEQYF
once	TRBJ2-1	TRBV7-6	CASSLGPNNEQFF
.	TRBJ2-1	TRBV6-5	CASSVPGTVEFF
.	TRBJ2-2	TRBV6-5	CASSYGQGGGELFF
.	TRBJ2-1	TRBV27	CASRGGYNEQFF
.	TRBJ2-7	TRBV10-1	CASKWLANQRRNEQYF
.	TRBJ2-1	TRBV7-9	CASSLQLAGDEQFF
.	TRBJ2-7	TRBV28	CASSPGHLSYEQYF
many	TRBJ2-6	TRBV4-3	CASSPGQGSGANVLTF
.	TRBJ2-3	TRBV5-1	CASSLGPTSGRTDTQYF
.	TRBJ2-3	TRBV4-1	CASSQEIAAMTDTQYF
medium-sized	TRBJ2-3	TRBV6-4	CASSDSTGSTDTQYF
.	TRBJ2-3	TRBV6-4	CASSDSQGPDTQYF
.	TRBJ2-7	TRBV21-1	CASSKVGTGYEQYF